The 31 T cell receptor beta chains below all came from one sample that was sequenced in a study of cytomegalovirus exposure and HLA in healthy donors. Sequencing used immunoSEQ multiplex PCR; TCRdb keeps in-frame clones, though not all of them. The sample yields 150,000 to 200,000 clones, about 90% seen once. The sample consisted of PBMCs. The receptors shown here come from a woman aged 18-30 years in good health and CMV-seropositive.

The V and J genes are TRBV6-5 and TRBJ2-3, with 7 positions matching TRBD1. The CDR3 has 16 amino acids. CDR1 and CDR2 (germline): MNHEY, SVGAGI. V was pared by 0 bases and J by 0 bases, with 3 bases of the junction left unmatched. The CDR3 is CASSYSTGPSTDTQYF. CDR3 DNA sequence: TGTGCCAGCAGTTACTCGACAGGGCCTAGCACAGATACGCAGTATTTT.

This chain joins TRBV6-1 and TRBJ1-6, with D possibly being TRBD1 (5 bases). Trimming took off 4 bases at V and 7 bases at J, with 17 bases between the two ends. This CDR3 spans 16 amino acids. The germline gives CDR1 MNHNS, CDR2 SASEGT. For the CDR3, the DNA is TGTGCCAGCAGTGTCTTTCGCGGGACCTGGAATTCACCCCTCCACTTT. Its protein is CASSVFRGTWNSPLHF.

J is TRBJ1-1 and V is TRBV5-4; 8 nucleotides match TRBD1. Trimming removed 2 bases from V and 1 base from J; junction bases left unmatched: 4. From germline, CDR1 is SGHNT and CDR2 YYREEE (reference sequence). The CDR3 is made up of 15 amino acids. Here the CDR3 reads CASSFGDRWNTEAFF. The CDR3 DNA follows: TGTGCCAGCAGCTTCGGGGACAGGTGGAACACTGAAGCTTTCTTT.

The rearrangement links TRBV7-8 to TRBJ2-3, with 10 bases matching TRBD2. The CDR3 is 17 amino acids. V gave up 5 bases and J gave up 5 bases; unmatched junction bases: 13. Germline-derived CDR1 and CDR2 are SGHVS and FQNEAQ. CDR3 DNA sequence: TGTGCCAGCAGCACCCAGAGGGTAGCGGGGGGTAGAGATACGCAGTATTTT. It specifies CASSTQRVAGGRDTQYF.

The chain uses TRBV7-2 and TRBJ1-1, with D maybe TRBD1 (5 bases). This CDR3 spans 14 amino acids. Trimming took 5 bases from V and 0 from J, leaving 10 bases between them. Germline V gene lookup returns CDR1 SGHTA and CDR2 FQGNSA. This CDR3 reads CASSVGLMNTEAFF. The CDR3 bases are TGTGCCAGCAGCGTGGGACTGATGAACACTGAAGCTTTCTTT.

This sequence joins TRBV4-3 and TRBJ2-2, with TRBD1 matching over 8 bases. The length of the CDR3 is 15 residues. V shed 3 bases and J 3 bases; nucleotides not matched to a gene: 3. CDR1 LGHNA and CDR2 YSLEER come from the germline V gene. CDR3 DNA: TGCGCCAGCAGCCATGACAGGGGATACACCGGGGAGCTGTTTTTT. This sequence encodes CASSHDRGYTGELFF.

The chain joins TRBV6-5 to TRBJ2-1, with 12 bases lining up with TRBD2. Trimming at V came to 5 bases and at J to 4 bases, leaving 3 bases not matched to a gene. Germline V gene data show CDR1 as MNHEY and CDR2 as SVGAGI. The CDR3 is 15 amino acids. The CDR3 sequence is CASSALAGGYNEQFF. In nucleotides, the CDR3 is TGTGCCAGCAGTGCGCTAGCGGGGGGGTACAATGAGCAGTTCTTC.

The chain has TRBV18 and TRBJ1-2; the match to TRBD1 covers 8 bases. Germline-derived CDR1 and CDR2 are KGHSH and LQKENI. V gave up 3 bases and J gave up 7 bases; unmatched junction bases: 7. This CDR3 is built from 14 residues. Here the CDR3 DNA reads TGTGCCAGCTCACCCGCAGGGGGCGTTGGTGGCTACACCTTC. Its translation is CASSPAGGVGGYTF.

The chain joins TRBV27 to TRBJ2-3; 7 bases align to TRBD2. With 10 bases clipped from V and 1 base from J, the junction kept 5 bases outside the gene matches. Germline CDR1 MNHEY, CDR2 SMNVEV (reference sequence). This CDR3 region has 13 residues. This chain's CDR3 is CATSRGGTDTQYF. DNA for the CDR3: TGTGCCACCTCACGGGGGGGCACAGATACGCAGTATTTT.

The CDR3 DNA reads as TGTGCCAGCAGCCCAAGGGGGACTAGCGCTCTAAATGAGCAGTTCTTC. Translating gives CASSPRGTSALNEQFF. This chain connects TRBV9 to TRBJ2-1; 10 bases align to TRBD2. The V gene's germline CDR1 is SGDLS and CDR2 YYNGEE. Trimming cost V 4 bases and J 7 bases; bases outside gene matches: 11. This CDR3 has 16 amino acids. Variable domain in full (rest from reference TRBV9 and TRBJ2-1): DSGVTQTPKHLITATGQRVTLRCSPRSGDLSVYWYQQSLDQGLQFLIQYYNGEERAKGNILERFSAQQFPDLHSELNLSSLELGDSALYFCASSPRGTSALNEQFFGPGTRLTVL.

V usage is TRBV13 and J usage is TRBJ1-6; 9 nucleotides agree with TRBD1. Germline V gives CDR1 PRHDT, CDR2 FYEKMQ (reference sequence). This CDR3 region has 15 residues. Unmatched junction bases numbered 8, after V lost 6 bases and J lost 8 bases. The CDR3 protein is CASRTTGGADSPLHF. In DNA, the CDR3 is TGTGCCAGCAGGACCACAGGGGGCGCGGATTCACCCCTCCACTTT. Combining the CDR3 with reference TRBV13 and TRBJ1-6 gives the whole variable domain AAGVIQSPRHLIKEKRETATLKCYPIPRHDTVYWYQQGPGQDPQFLISFYEKMQSDKGSIPDRFSAQQFSDYHSELNMSSLELGDSALYFCASRTTGGADSPLHFGNGTRLTVT.

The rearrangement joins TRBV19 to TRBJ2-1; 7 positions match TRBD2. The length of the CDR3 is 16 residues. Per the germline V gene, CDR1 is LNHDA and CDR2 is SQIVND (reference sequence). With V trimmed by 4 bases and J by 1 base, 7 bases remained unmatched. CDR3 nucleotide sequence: TGTGCCAGTAGTACCACTAGCGTCCCATCCTACAATGAGCAGTTCTTC. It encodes CASSTTSVPSYNEQFF.

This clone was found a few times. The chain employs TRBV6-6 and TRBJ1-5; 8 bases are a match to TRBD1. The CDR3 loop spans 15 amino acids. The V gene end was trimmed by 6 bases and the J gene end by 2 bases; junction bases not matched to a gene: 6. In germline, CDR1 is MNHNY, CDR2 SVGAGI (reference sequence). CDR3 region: CASRQGERGNQPQHF. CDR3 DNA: TGTGCCAGCAGACAGGGGGAGAGGGGCAATCAGCCCCAGCATTTT.

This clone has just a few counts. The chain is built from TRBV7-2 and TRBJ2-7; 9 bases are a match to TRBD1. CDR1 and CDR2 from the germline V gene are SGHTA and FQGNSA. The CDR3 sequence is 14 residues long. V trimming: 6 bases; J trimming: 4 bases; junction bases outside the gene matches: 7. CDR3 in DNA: TGTGCCAGCAGGGTTCCGGGACAGGGTTACGAGCAGTACTTC. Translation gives CASRVPGQGYEQYF.

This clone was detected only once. The CDR3 is CASSLYGTGSYEQYF. In nucleotides, the CDR3 is TGTGCCAGCAGCTTATACGGGACAGGATCCTACGAGCAGTACTTC. V and J are TRBV7-2 and TRBJ2-7, with 8 bases fitting TRBD1. With 2 bases clipped from V and 1 base from J, the junction kept 4 bases outside the gene matches. This CDR3 has 15 residues. Germline V lookup: CDR1 SGHTA, CDR2 FQGNSA.

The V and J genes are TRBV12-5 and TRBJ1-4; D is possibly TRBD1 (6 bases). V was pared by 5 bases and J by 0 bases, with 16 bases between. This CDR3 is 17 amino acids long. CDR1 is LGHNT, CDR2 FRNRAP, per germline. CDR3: CASGRRTANSTNEKLFF. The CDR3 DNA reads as TGTGCTAGTGGTAGGAGGACAGCCAATTCAACTAATGAAAAACTGTTTTTT.

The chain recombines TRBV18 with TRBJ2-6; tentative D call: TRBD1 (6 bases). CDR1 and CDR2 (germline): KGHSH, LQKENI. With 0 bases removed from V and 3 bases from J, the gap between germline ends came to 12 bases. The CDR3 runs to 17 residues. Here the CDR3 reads CASSPPPQGLGANVLTF. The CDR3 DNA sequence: TGTGCCAGCTCACCACCGCCACAGGGCCTTGGGGCCAACGTCCTGACTTTC.

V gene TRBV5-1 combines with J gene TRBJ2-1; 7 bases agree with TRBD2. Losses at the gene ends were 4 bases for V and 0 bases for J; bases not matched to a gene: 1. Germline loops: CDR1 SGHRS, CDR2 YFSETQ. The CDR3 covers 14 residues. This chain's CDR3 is CASSRGGSYNEQFF. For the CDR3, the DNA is TGCGCCAGCAGCCGCGGGGGCTCCTACAATGAGCAGTTCTTC.

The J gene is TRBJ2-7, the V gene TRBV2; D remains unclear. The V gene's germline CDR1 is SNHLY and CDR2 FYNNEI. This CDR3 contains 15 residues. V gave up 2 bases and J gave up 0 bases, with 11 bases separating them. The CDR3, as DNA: TGTGCCAGCAGTGAAAGTGGGCTACCCTCCTACGAGCAGTACTTC. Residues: CASSESGLPSYEQYF.

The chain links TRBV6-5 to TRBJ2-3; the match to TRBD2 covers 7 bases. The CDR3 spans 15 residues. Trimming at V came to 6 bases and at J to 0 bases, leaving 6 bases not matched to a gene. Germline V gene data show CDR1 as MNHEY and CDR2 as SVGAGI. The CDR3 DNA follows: TGTGCCAGCAGCTCACTAGCGACCAGCACAGATACGCAGTATTTT. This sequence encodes CASSSLATSTDTQYF.

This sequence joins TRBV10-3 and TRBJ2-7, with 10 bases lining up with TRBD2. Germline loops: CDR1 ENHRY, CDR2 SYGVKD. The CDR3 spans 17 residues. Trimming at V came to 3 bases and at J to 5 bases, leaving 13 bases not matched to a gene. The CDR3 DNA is TGTGCCATCAGTGAAGGTTGGCTAGGGACTAGCGTTGACGAGCAGTACTTC. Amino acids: CAISEGWLGTSVDEQYF.

DNA of the CDR3: TGTGCCAGCAGCGTCGGCCCCCTGGCGGGAGACGATACGCAGTATTTT. It specifies CASSVGPLAGDDTQYF. The V and J genes are TRBV9 and TRBJ2-3, with 7 bases that match TRBD2. The CDR3 extends over 16 amino acids. Germline assignment: CDR1 SGDLS and CDR2 YYNGEE. Unmatched junction bases numbered 12, after V lost 2 bases and J lost 6 bases.

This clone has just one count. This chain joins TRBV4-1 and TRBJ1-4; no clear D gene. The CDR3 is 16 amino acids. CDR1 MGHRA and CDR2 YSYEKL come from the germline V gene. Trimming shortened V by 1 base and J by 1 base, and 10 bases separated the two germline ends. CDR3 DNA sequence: TGCGCCAGCAGCCAAGTCTTGCGAGTAACTAATGAAAAACTGTTTTTT. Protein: CASSQVLRVTNEKLFF.

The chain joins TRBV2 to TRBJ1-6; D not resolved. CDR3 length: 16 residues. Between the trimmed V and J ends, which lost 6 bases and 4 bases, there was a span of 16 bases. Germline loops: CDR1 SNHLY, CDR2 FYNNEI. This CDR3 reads CASRNEIGSYNSPLHF. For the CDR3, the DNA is TGTGCCAGCAGGAATGAAATAGGGAGTTATAATTCACCCCTCCACTTT.

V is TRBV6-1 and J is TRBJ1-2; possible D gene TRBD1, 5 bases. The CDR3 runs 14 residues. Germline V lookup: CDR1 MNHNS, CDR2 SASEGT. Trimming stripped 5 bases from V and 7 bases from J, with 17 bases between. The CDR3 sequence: CASSSGTLSLGYTF. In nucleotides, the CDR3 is TGTGCCAGCAGTTCCGGGACTCTCAGTCTTGGCTACACCTTC.

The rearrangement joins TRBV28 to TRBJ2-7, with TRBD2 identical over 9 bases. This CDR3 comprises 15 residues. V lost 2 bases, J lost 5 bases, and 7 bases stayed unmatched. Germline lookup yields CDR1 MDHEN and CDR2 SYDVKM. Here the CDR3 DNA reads TGTGCCAGCAGTTTAGGGACTAGCAGTATCCACGAGCAGTACTTC. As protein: CASSLGTSSIHEQYF.

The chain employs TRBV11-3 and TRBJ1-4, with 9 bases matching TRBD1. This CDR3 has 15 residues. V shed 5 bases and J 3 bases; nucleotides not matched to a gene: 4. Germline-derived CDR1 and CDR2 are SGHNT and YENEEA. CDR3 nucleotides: TGTGCCAGCAGCACCCACAGGGGGCCTAATGAAAAACTGTTTTTT. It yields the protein CASSTHRGPNEKLFF.

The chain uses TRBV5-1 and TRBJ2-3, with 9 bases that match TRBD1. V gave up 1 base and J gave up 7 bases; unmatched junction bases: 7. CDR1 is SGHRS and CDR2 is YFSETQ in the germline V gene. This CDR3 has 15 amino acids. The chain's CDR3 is CASSLMGTGTNTQYF. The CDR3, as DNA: TGCGCCAGCAGCTTGATGGGGACAGGGACGAATACGCAGTATTTT.

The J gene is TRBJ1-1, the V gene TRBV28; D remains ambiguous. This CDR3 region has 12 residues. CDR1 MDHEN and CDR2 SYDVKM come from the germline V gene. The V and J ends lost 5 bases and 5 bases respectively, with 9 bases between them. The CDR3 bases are TGTGCCAGCAGTGGAGGCTGGACTGAAGCTTTCTTT. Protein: CASSGGWTEAFF. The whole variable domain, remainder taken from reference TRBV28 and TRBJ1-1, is DVKVTQSSRYLVKRTGEKVFLECVQDMDHENMFWYRQDPGLGLRLIYFSYDVKMKEKGDIPEGYSVSREKKERFSLILESASTNQTSMYLCASSGGWTEAFFGQGTRLTVV.

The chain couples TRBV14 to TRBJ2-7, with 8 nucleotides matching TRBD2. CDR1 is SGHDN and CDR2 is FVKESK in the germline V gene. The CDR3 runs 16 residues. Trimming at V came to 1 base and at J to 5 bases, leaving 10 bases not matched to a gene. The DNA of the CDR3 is TGTGCCAGCAGCCAAGGTGTGATAGCGGGGCTCAACGAGCAGTACTTC. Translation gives CASSQGVIAGLNEQYF.

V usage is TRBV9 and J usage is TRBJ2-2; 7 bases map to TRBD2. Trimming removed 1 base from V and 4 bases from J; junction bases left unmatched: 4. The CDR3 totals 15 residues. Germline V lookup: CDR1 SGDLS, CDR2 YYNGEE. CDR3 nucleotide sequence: TGTGCCAGCAGCGTATCGGGGGGTCCCACCGGGGAGCTGTTTTTT. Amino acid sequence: CASSVSGGPTGELFF.